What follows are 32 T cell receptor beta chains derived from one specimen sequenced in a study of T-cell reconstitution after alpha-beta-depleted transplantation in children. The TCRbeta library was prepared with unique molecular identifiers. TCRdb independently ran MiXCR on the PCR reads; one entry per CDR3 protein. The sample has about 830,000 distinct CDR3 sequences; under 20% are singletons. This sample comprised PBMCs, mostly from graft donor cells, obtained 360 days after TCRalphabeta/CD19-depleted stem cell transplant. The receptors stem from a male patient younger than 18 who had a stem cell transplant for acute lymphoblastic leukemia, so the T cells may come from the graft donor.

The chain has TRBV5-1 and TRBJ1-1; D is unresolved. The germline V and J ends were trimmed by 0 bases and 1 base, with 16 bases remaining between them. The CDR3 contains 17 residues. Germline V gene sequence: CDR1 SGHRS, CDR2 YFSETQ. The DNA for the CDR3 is TGCGCCAGCAGCTTGGTTGGCAGGCCTAATTCGAACACTGAAGCTTTCTTT. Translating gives CASSLVGRPNSNTEAFF.

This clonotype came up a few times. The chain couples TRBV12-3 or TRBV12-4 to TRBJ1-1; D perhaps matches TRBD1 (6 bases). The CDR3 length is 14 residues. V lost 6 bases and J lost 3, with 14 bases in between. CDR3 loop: CASRGLGAYTEAFF. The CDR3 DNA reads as TGTGCCAGCAGGGGGCTGGGGGCGTACACTGAAGCTTTCTTT.

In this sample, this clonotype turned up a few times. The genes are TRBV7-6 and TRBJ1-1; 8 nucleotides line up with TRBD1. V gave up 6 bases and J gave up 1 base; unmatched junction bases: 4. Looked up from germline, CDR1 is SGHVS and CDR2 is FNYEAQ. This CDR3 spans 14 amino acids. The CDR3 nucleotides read TGTGCCAGCAGTATGGGACAGGCGAACACTGAAGCTTTCTTT. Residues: CASSMGQANTEAFF.

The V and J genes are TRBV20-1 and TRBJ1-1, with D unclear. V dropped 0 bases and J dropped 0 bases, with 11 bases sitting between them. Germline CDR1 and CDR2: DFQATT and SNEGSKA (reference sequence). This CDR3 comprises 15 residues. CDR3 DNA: TGCAGTGCTAGAGATAGTCGGGGATTGAACACTGAAGCTTTCTTT. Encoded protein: CSARDSRGLNTEAFF.

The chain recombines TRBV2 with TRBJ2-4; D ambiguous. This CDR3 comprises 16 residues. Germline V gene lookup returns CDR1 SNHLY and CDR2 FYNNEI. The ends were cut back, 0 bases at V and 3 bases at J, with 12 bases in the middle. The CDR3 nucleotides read TGTGCCAGCAGTGAAGCGCTTCTTGTGGGCAAAAACATTCAGTACTTC. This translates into CASSEALLVGKNIQYF.

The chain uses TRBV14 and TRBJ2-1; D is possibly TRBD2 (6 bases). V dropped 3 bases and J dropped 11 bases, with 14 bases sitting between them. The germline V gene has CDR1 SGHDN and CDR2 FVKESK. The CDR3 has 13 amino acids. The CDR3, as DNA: TGTGCCAGCAGCCACGGTCTAGCGAGAAAGCAGTTCTTC. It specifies CASSHGLARKQFF.

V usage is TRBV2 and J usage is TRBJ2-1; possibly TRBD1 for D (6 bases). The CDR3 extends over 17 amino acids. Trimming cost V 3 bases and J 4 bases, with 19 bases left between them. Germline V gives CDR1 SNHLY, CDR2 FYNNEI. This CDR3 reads CASSDVDRHIKYNEQFF. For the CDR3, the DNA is TGTGCCAGCAGTGATGTGGACAGACATATCAAATACAATGAGCAGTTCTTC. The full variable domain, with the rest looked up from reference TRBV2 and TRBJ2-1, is EPEVTQTPSHQVTQMGQEVILRCVPISNHLYFYWYRQILGQKVEFLVSFYNNEISEKSEIFDDQFSVERPDGSNFTLKIRSTKLEDSAMYFCASSDVDRHIKYNEQFFGPGTRLTVL.

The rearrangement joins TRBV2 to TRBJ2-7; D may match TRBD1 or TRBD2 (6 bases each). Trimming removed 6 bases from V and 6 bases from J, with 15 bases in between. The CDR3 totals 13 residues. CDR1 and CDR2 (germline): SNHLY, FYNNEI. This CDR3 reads CASRKGGGVEQYF. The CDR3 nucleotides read TGTGCCAGCAGGAAGGGGGGAGGTGTCGAGCAGTACTTC.

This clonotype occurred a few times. The DNA for the CDR3 is TGCGCCAGCAGCCAAGGGACAATTGCCGGGGAGCTGTTTTTT. It encodes CASSQGTIAGELFF. The J gene is TRBJ2-2, the V gene TRBV4-1, with D possibly TRBD1 on 5 matching bases. This CDR3 is built from 14 residues. Trimming removed 1 base at V and 6 bases at J, with 9 bases between. Germline CDR1 is MGHRA and CDR2 is YSYEKL.

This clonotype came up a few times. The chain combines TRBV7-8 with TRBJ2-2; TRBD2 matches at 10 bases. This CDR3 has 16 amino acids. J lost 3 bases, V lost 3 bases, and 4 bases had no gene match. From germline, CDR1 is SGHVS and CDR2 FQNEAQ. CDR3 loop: CASSFLAGGYTGELFF. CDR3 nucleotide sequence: TGTGCCAGCAGCTTCTTAGCGGGAGGCTACACCGGGGAGCTGTTTTTT.

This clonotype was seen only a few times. DNA for the CDR3: TGTGCCAGCAGCGTAATGCCGGGTCGGTCGAACACTGAAGCTTTCTTT. This codes for CASSVMPGRSNTEAFF. The chain has TRBV9 and TRBJ1-1; D not certain. In germline, CDR1 is SGDLS, CDR2 YYNGEE. V shed 1 base and J shed 1 base, with 14 bases lying between them. The CDR3 runs 16 residues.

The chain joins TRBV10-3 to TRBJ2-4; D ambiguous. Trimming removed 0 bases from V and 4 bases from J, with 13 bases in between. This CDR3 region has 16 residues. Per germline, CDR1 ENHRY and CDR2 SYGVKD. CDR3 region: CAISESGFDGKNIQYF. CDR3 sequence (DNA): TGTGCCATCAGTGAGTCAGGTTTCGACGGTAAAAACATTCAGTACTTC.

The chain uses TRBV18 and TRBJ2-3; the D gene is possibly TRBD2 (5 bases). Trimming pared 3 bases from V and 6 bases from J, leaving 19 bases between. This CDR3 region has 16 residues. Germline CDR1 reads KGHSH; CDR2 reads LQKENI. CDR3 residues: CASSPPSFVGADTQYF. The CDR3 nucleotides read TGTGCCAGCTCACCTCCATCCTTCGTGGGAGCGGATACGCAGTATTTT.

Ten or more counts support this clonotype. CDR3 DNA: TGTGCCAGCAGGGGACTAGCGGGAGGGCCCCACGAGCAGTACTTC. Residues: CASRGLAGGPHEQYF. This sequence joins TRBV12-3 or TRBV12-4 and TRBJ2-7; 16 bases fit TRBD2. The junction had 4 bases not matched to a gene; V was cut back by 6 bases and J by 5 bases. The CDR3 covers 15 residues.

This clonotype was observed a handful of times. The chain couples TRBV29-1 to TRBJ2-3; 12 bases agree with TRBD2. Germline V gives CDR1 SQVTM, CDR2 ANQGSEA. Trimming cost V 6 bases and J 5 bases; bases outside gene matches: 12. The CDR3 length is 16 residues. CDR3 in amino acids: CSVRLAGAPLGDTQYF. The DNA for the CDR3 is TGCAGCGTCCGACTAGCGGGAGCACCCTTAGGAGATACGCAGTATTTT.

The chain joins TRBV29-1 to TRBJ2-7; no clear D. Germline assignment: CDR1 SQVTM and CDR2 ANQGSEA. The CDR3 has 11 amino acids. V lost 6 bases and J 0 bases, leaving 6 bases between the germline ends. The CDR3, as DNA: TGCAGCGTGGACCACTCCTACGAGCAGTACTTC. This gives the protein CSVDHSYEQYF.

CDR3 sequence: CASTRTGENSDTQYF. The CDR3 nucleotides read TGCGCCAGCACGAGGACAGGGGAGAATTCAGATACGCAGTATTTT. The chain recombines TRBV5-1 with TRBJ2-3, with 9 nucleotides matching TRBD1. The CDR3 contains 15 residues. Looked up from germline, CDR1 is SGHRS and CDR2 is YFSETQ. V shed 6 bases, J shed 4 bases, and the junction held 9 bases outside the gene matches. Based on the CDR3 plus reference TRBV5-1 and TRBJ2-3, the full variable domain is KAGVTQTPRYLIKTRGQQVTLSCSPISGHRSVSWYQQTPGQGLQFLFEYFSETQRNKGNFPGRFSGRQFSNSRSEMNVSTLELGDSALYLCASTRTGENSDTQYFGPGTRLTVL.

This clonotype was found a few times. Here the CDR3 reads CASSYVRGGIQYF. Written as DNA, the CDR3 is TGCGCCAGCAGCTATGTGAGGGGTGGGATTCAGTACTTC. This chain connects TRBV5-1 to TRBJ2-4; possibly TRBD1 or TRBD2 for D (5 bases each). CDR1 SGHRS and CDR2 YFSETQ come from the germline V gene. This CDR3 contains 13 residues. Deletions cut 3 bases from V and 10 bases from J, with 14 bases between.

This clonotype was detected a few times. CDR3 region: CASSLRWLSYEQYF. The CDR3 bases are TGTGCCAGCAGCTTAAGATGGCTCTCCTACGAGCAGTACTTC. The chain has TRBV7-2 and TRBJ2-7; unclear D gene. The CDR3 is made up of 14 amino acids. Germline CDR1 and CDR2: SGHTA and FQGNSA. V was trimmed by 2 bases and J by 0 bases, leaving 8 bases between them.

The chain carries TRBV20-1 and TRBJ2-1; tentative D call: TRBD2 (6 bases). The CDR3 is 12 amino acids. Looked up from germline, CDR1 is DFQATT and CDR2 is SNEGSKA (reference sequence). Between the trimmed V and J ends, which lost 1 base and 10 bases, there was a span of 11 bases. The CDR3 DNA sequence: TGCAGTGCTAGAGTGACCCGGGGGGAGCAGTTCTTC. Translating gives CSARVTRGEQFF.

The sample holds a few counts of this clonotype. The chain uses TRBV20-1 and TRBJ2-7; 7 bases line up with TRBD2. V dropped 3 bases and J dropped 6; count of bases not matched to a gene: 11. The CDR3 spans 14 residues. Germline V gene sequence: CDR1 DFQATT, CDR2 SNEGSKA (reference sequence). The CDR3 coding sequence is TGCAGTGCTAGGAACCCGGGAGGCAACGTCGAGCAGTACTTC. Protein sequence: CSARNPGGNVEQYF.

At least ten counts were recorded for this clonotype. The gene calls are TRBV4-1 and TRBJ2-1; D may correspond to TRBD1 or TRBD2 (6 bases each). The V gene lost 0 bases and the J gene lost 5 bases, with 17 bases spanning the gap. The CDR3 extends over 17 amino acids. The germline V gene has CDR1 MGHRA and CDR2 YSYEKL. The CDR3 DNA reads TGCGCCAGCAGCCAAGATCTGCGGGCAGGGGAGGACAATGAGCAGTTCTTC. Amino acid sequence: CASSQDLRAGEDNEQFF.

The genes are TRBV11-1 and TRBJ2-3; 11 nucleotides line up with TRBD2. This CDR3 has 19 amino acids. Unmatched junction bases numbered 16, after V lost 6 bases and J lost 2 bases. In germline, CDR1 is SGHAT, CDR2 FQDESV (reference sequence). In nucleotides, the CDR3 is TGTGCCAGCAGACGTCTACCACGACTAGCGGGACTTGTCACAGATACGCAGTATTTT. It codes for CASRRLPRLAGLVTDTQYF.

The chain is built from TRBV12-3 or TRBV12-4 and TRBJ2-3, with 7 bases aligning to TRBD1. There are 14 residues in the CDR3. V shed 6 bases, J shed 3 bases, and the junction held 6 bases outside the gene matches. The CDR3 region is CASRRLTGTDTQYF. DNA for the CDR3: TGTGCCAGCAGGCGGTTGACAGGGACAGATACGCAGTATTTT.

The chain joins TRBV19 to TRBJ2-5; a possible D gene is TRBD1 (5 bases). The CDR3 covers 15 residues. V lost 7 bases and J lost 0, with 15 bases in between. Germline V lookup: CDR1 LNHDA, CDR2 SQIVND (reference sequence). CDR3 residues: CASMVTGPNQETQYF. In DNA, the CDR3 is TGTGCCAGTATGGTTACAGGCCCCAACCAAGAGACCCAGTACTTC.

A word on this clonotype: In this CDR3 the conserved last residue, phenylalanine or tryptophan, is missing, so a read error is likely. CDR3 sequence (DNA): TGCGCCAGCAAAAACAGGGGAACCGGGGAGCTGTTTTCT. Amino acids: CASKNRGTGELFS. The V gene is TRBV5-1, the J gene TRBJ2-2, with TRBD1 identical over 7 bases. The CDR3 totals 13 residues. Trimming removed 6 bases from V and 5 bases from J; junction bases left unmatched: 4. Germline-derived CDR1 and CDR2 are SGHRS and YFSETQ.

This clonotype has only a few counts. The CDR3 DNA is TGTGCCAGCAGCCAAGGGGTCTCGGGGCGGGAGGATTCCTACGAGCAGTACTTC. It specifies CASSQGVSGREDSYEQYF. The chain has TRBV4-2 and TRBJ2-7; 8 bases match TRBD2. V lost 1 base to trimming and J lost 1 base; unmatched junction nucleotides: 12. This CDR3 has 18 amino acids. The germline V gene encodes CDR1 LGHNA and CDR2 YNFKEQ.

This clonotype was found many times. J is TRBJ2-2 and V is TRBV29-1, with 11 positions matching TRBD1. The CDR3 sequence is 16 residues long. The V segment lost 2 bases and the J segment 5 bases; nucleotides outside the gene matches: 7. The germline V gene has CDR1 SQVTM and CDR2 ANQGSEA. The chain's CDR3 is CSVERGTGGATGELFF. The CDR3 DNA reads TGCAGCGTTGAAAGGGGGACAGGGGGTGCGACCGGGGAGCTGTTTTTT.

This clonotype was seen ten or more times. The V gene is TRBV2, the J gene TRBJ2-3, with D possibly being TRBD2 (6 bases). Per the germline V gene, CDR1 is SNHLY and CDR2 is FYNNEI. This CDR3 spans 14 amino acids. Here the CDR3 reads CVRGALRNTDTQYF. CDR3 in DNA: TGTGTCCGCGGGGCGCTGAGGAACACAGATACGCAGTATTTT.

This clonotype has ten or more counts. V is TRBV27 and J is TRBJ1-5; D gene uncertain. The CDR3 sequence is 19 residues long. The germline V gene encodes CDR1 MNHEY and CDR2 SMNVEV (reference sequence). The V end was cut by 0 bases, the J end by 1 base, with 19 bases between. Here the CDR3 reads CASSLSREGGGLSNQPQHF. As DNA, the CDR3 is TGTGCCAGCAGTTTATCGAGAGAGGGAGGCGGCTTAAGCAATCAGCCCCAGCATTTT.

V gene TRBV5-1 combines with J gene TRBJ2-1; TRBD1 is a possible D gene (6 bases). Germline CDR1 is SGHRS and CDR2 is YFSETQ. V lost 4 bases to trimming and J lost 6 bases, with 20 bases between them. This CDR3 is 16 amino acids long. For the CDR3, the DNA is TGCGCCAGCAGCACCAATGATCCTAGCAGGGGCAATGAGCAGTTCTTC. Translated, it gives CASSTNDPSRGNEQFF.

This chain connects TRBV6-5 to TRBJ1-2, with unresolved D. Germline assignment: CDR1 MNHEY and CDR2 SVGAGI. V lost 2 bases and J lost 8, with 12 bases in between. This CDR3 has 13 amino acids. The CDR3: CASSYVRGHGYTF. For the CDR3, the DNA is TGTGCCAGCAGTTACGTCCGCGGCCACGGCTACACCTTC.